This T cell receptor (beta chain) was documented in a study of blood T cell repertoires in COVID-19. Study-level background: Acute and convalescent COVID-19 specimens originated in the United States, Italy and Spain. T cells, B-cell-depleted T cells, or PBMCs supplied cDNA or gDNA.

Source study methods: Estimation of nucleated cell counts relied on the amplification of reference gene primers. Assay used: immunoSEQ multiplex PCR; TCRdb lists only in-frame clones, some missing. From that table come the V and J calls and clone size; the DNA was used to work out D and trimming. The sample yields 500,000 to 600,000 clones, roughly 91% seen once. Seattle patient enrollment occurred during active infection, with longitudinal follow-up thereafter. The sequencing sample was made of peripheral blood. The receptor comes from a woman between 45 and 60 years old with COVID-19, enrolled during active disease.

This chain's CDR3 is CSVGQGAGVTEAFF. In DNA, the CDR3 is TGCAGCGTTGGACAGGGGGCGGGTGTCACTGAAGCTTTCTTT. The chain carries TRBV29-1 and TRBJ1-1; 10 positions agree with TRBD1. Germline CDR1 reads SQVTM; CDR2 reads ANQGSEA. V gave up 4 bases and J gave up 4 bases; unmatched junction bases: 6. The CDR3 consists of 14 residues.